A selection of T cell receptor beta chains follows, all from one sample in a study of T cell responses to AZD1222 COVID-19 vaccine. Assay used: immunoSEQ multiplex PCR; TCRdb lists only in-frame clones, some missing. The sample holds roughly 120,000 clones, around nine tenths seen once. The specimen was peripheral blood, collected on day 0 of AZD1222 vaccination. These receptors were collected from an adult in good health. CDR3s include the opening cysteine and the closing phenylalanine or tryptophan. A D gene is named only where the DNA matches it firmly. Size tells how often a clone was seen (once, few, many) or the class of an expanded clone, and some rows leave it out.

abundance	d_gene	v_gene	j_gene	CDR3aa	CDR3nt
-	TRBD2	TRBV5-1	TRBJ2-3	CASNSGDSTDTQYF	TGCGCCAGCAATAGCGGGGACAGCACAGATACGCAGTATTTT
-	-	TRBV2	TRBJ1-4	CASSYEEDEKLFF	TGTGCCAGCAGTTACGAGGAGGATGAAAAACTGTTTTTT
few	-	TRBV6-5	TRBJ1-2	CASCISGPSNYGYTF	TGTGCCAGCTGTATTTCAGGGCCCTCTAACTATGGCTACACCTTC
-	-	TRBV4-1	TRBJ2-7	CASSHRVVNEQYF	TGCGCCAGCAGCCACAGGGTTGTAAACGAGCAGTACTTC
-	TRBD1	TRBV19	TRBJ1-1	CASSKPFPGQGTNTEAFF	TGTGCCAGTAGTAAACCTTTTCCGGGACAGGGGACGAACACTGAAGCTTTCTTT
-	-	TRBV14	TRBJ1-3	CASSHRDAGNTIYF	TGTGCCAGCAGCCATCGGGACGCCGGGAACACCATATATTTT
-	-	TRBV19	TRBJ1-2	CASSHRGGYTF	TGTGCCAGTAGCCACCGCGGTGGCTACACCTTC
-	-	TRBV19	TRBJ1-4	CASRGTTNEKLFF	TGTGCCAGTAGGGGAACAACTAATGAAAAACTGTTTTTT
-	-	TRBV5-3	TRBJ1-5	CARSLGRQSGRNQPQHF	TGTGCCAGAAGCTTGGGGAGACAGTCGGGCCGCAATCAGCCCCAGCATTTT
-	TRBD1	TRBV7-9	TRBJ1-5	CASSLGQALSNQPQHF	TGTGCCAGCAGCTTGGGACAGGCCCTTAGCAATCAGCCCCAGCATTTT
-	-	TRBV27	TRBJ2-7	CASSLEGRTSYEQYF	TGTGCCAGCAGTTTAGAAGGAAGAACCTCCTACGAGCAGTACTTC
-	-	TRBV10-3	TRBJ1-2	CAISERASQGYTF	TGTGCCATCAGTGAGCGTGCCAGTCAGGGCTACACCTTC
-	TRBD1	TRBV5-1	TRBJ1-2	CASSQGQGDYGYTF	TGCGCCAGCAGCCAGGGACAGGGGGACTATGGCTACACCTTC
large	-	TRBV27	TRBJ2-3	CASSLGGAPDTQYF	TGTGCCAGCAGTTTAGGGGGGGCCCCAGATACGCAGTATTTT
once	TRBD1	TRBV6-2/TRBV6-3	TRBJ1-4	CASNPRTGGDEKLFF	TGTGCCAGCAACCCTCGGACAGGGGGTGATGAAAAACTGTTTTTT
-	-	TRBV19	TRBJ1-1	CASSRAGKTEAFF	TGTGCCAGTTCCAGGGCAGGGAAAACTGAAGCTTTCTTT
-	TRBD1	TRBV14	TRBJ1-2	CASSPIQGQGHGYTF	TGTGCCAGCAGCCCCATCCAGGGACAGGGGCATGGCTACACCTTC
-	TRBD1	TRBV19	TRBJ1-1	CASSIQGAVTEAFF	TGTGCCAGTAGTATACAGGGGGCCGTCACTGAAGCTTTCTTT
-	-	TRBV18	TRBJ2-3	CASSPITIAGHGTDRQYF	TGTGCCAGCTCACCGATAACGATAGCGGGGCATGGGACAGATAGGCAGTATTTT
-	TRBD1	TRBV5-1	TRBJ1-4	CASSPGTGSEKLFF	TGCGCCAGCAGCCCCGGGACAGGGAGTGAAAAACTGTTTTTT
-	-	TRBV6-1	TRBJ1-2	CASSEIAPGLNGYTF	TGTGCCAGCAGTGAAATCGCCCCGGGACTCAATGGCTACACCTTC
-	TRBD1	TRBV9	TRBJ1-2	CASSVADRRDYGYTF	TGTGCCAGCAGCGTAGCGGACAGGCGAGACTATGGCTACACCTTC
-	TRBD1	TRBV7-2	TRBJ1-1	CASSLDRGVTEAFF	TGTGCCAGCAGCTTAGACAGGGGGGTCACTGAAGCTTTCTTT
-	TRBD1	TRBV7-2	TRBJ1-2	CASSTGQFYTF	TGTGCCAGCAGCACGGGACAGTTCTACACCTTC
-	-	TRBV6-2/TRBV6-3	TRBJ1-1	CASSYQRGQLNTEAFF	TGTGCCAGCAGTTACCAGCGAGGACAGCTGAACACTGAAGCTTTCTTT
-	-	TRBV3-1/TRBV3-2	TRBJ2-1	CASSPGTKSARLYNEQFF	TGTGCCAGCAGCCCGGGAACGAAATCGGCAAGGTTGTACAATGAGCAGTTCTTC
-	-	TRBV21-1	TRBJ2-5	CASSKAETENSETQYF	TGTGCCAGCAGCAAAGCAGAGACAGAGAACTCAGAGACCCAGTACTTC
-	-	TRBV18	TRBJ2-7	CASSPPEADRLYEQYF	TGTGCCAGCTCACCACCGGAGGCGGACCGACTTTACGAGCAGTACTTC
-	-	TRBV19	TRBJ1-3	CASSIAGARSGNTIYF	TGTGCCAGTAGTATTGCCGGGGCCCGCTCTGGAAACACCATATATTTT
-	-	TRBV5-4	TRBJ1-2	CASSGKKREGNYGYTF	TGTGCCAGCAGCGGAAAGAAGCGGGAGGGAAACTATGGCTACACCTTC
-	-	TRBV2	TRBJ1-5	CASSGDYGQPQHF	TGTGCCAGCAGTGGGGACTACGGACAGCCCCAGCATTTT
-	-	TRBV2	TRBJ1-2	CASVTGRSNYGYTF	TGTGCCAGCGTAACGGGCAGGTCAAACTATGGCTACACCTTC
once	-	TRBV9	TRBJ1-6	CASSVSGWASNSPLHF	TGTGCCAGCAGCGTCTCGGGCTGGGCCTCCAATTCACCCCTCCACTTT
-	-	TRBV5-1	TRBJ1-3	CASSLGQLSGNTIYF	TGCGCCAGCAGCCTAGGACAGCTCTCTGGAAACACCATATATTTT
-	-	TRBV6-1	TRBJ2-3	CASSEPSGLDTQYF	TGTGCCAGCAGTGAACCATCGGGTCTTGATACGCAGTATTTT
-	-	TRBV12-3/TRBV12-4	TRBJ2-1	CATKSGSYNEQFF	TGTGCCACCAAAAGCGGCTCCTACAATGAGCAGTTCTTC
-	-	TRBV11-1	TRBJ2-7	CASSSQGSLYEQYF	TGTGCCAGCAGCTCCCAGGGGTCCCTCTACGAGCAGTACTTC
-	-	TRBV5-1	TRBJ2-1	CASSLVADSYNEQFF	TGCGCCAGCAGCTTGGTAGCAGACTCCTACAATGAGCAGTTCTTC